These 4 T cell receptor beta chains originate from one sample sequenced in a study of blood T cell repertoires in COVID-19. TCRdb's table, derived via immunoSEQ multiplex PCR, lists solely in-frame clones and lacks some. The sample lists about 75,000 clones, about 88% occurring once. Input material: peripheral blood. These receptors were obtained from a human donor in a cohort sampled during active COVID-19.

The chain has TRBV14 and TRBJ2-2; possible D gene TRBD2, 5 bases. The germline CDR1 and CDR2 sequences are SGHDN and FVKESK. V shed 1 base and J shed 8 bases, with 8 bases lying between them. The CDR3 sequence is 13 residues long. The CDR3 nucleotides are TGTGCCAGCAGCCAAGGACTATCGGGGGAGCTGTTTTTT. Protein sequence: CASSQGLSGELFF.

V usage is TRBV6-5 and J usage is TRBJ1-5, with 11 bases that match TRBD1. Germline loops: CDR1 MNHEY, CDR2 SVGAGI. The V gene end was trimmed by 10 bases and the J gene end by 7 bases; junction bases not matched to a gene: 6. The CDR3 sequence is 13 residues long. Here the CDR3 reads CATCRDRGQPQHF. CDR3 sequence (DNA): TGTGCCACGTGTAGGGACAGGGGGCAGCCCCAGCATTTT.

The rearrangement uses TRBV21-1 and TRBJ2-5; the D call TRBD2 from the table was never checked on the DNA. TRBV21-1 represents a pseudogene. CDR3 length: 15 residues. CDR3 DNA sequence: TGTGCCAGCAGCAAATGCGTGCGGGAACAAGAGACCCAGTACTTC. Translating gives CASSKCVREQETQYF.

This clone occurred once. V and J are TRBV28 and TRBJ2-7; 7 bases are a match to TRBD1. V trimming: 7 bases; J trimming: 2 bases; junction bases outside the gene matches: 11. Germline V CDR1 and CDR2: MDHEN, SYDVKM. This CDR3 has 15 residues. The CDR3 DNA reads TGTGCCAGCACCAAGACGGGACAGCCTCCCTACGAGCAGTACTTC. This translates into CASTKTGQPPYEQYF.